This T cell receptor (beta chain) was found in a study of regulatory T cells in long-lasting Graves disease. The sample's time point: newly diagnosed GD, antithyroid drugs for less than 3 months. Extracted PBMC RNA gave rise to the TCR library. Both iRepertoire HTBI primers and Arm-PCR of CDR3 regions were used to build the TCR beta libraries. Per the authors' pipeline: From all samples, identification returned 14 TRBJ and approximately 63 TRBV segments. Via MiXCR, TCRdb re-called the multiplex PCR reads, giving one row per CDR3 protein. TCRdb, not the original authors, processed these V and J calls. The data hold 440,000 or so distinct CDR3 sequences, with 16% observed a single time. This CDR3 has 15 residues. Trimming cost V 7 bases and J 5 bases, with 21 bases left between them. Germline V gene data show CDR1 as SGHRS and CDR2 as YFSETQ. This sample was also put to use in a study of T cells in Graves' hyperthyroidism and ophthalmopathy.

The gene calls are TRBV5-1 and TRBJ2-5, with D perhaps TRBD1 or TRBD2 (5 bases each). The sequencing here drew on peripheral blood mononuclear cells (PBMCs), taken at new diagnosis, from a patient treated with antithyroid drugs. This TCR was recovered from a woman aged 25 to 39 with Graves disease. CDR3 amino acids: CASGPGQVNSETQYF. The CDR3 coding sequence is TGCGCCAGCGGCCCGGGGCAGGTTAACTCGGAGACCCAGTACTTC.